This paragraph covers one TCR beta chain sequence. Its cognate antigen is unknown. Generated by immunoSEQ multiplex PCR, the TCRdb table keeps only in-frame clones and is missing some. Of tens of thousands of clones in the sample, 85% to 95% are singletons; the top ten hold around 10%. The data were taken from a study of OX40 agonist ivuxolimab in advanced cancers. Findings and caveats of the study: Normalized expansion of T-cell clones was also low for some nonresponders. Researchers did not determine the expanded peripheral T cells' antigen specificity.

The sample was CD4+ or CD8+ T cells sorted from blood, taken in a trial of the OX40 agonist ivuxolimab. The origin of this receptor is an adult with an advanced solid tumor such as melanoma, head and neck, liver or kidney cancer.

As DNA, the CDR3 is TGTGCCAGCAGCTTAATCCAGCGGGGTTACAATGAGCAGTTCTTC. This sequence encodes CASSLIQRGYNEQFF. The gene calls are TRBV11-2 and TRBJ2-1; TRBD2 aligns across 7 bases. This CDR3 has 15 amino acids. Trimming took 2 bases from V and 4 from J; bases not matched to a gene: 5. The germline gives CDR1 SGHAT, CDR2 FQNNGV. Variable domain in full (rest from reference TRBV11-2 and TRBJ2-1): EAGVAQSPRYKIIEKRQSVAFWCNPISGHATLYWYQQILGQGPKLLIQFQNNGVVDDSQLPKDRFSAERLKGVDSTLKIQPAKLEDSAVYLCASSLIQRGYNEQFFGPGTRLTVL.